The sequence of this T cell receptor (beta chain) was determined in a study of blood T cell repertoires in COVID-19. Whole-study context: COVID-19 samples collected from the United States, Italy and Spain covered acute and convalescent phases.

Per the authors' pipeline: Reference gene primer amplification in the assay estimated nucleated cell counts. The data were produced by immunoSEQ multiplex PCR, yet TCRdb's version contains in-frame clones alone and is incomplete. V and J calls and clone size are those listed in that table; D and trimming were worked out from the DNA. Here the sample spans 330,000 or so clones, approximately 90% being singletons. Enrolled during active infection, Seattle patients were then followed longitudinally. The CDR3 totals 15 residues. V was pared by 5 bases and J by 0 bases, with 4 bases of the junction left unmatched. In germline, CDR1 is LNHDA, CDR2 SQIVND (reference sequence).

The TCR was taken from a man aged 25-40 years with COVID-19, enrolled during active disease. Input material: peripheral blood. V usage is TRBV19 and J usage is TRBJ2-3; 8 nucleotides agree with TRBD2. CDR3 sequence: CASSVSGKSTDTQYF. DNA of the CDR3: TGTGCCAGTAGTGTTAGCGGGAAGAGCACAGATACGCAGTATTTT. Together with reference TRBV19 and TRBJ2-3, the CDR3 gives the full variable domain: DGGITQSPKYLFRKEGQNVTLSCEQNLNHDAMYWYRQDPGQGLRLIYYSQIVNDFQKGDIAEGYSVSREKKESFPLTVTSAQKNPTAFYLCASSVSGKSTDTQYFGPGTRLTVL.